Below, 26 T cell receptor beta chains from the same sample are listed, as sequenced in a study of cytomegalovirus exposure and HLA in healthy donors. Researchers ran the PCR with 60 Vbeta and 13 Jbeta primers. Using immunoSEQ multiplex PCR, the repertoire was profiled, and TCRdb retains in-frame clones only, with some absent. Here the sample spans about 140,000 clones, approximately 80% being singletons. Sequenced material: PBMCs. The receptors come from a young man in good health and CMV-seropositive.

The rearrangement joins TRBV19 to TRBJ2-7; 7 bases line up with TRBD2. Looked up from germline, CDR1 is LNHDA and CDR2 is SQIVND (reference sequence). This CDR3 is built from 15 residues. The J segment lost 3 bases and the V segment lost 1 base, leaving 6 bases of the junction unmatched. This chain's CDR3 is CASSIGPSGHYEQYF. The CDR3 nucleotides read TGTGCCAGTAGTATAGGGCCTAGCGGACACTACGAGCAGTACTTC.

The chain uses TRBV4-1 and TRBJ1-5, with a weak D call TRBD1 (6 bases). Germline CDR1 and CDR2: MGHRA and YSYEKL. Trimming removed 3 bases from V and 2 bases from J, with 11 bases in between. The CDR3 runs 15 residues. CDR3 in DNA: TGCGCCAGCAGCCAGTGGTACAGGGGCAATCAGCCCCAGCATTTT. Its translation is CASSQWYRGNQPQHF.

The chain links TRBV28 to TRBJ2-1, with TRBD1 matching over 8 bases. The CDR3 totals 15 residues. The V segment lost 6 bases and the J segment 6 bases; nucleotides outside the gene matches: 10. The V gene's germline CDR1 is MDHEN and CDR2 SYDVKM. The CDR3 region is CASSPWTGLSNEQFF. CDR3 DNA: TGTGCCAGCAGCCCTTGGACAGGGCTTTCCAATGAGCAGTTCTTC.

The V call is TRBV7-9, the J call TRBJ1-2; a weak D match, TRBD1 (5 bases). CDR1 and CDR2 (germline): SEHNR, FQNEAQ (reference sequence). This CDR3 spans 12 amino acids. Deletions cut 7 bases from V and 4 bases from J, with 10 bases between. The CDR3 reads CASTGGPYGYTF. The CDR3 nucleotides are TGTGCCAGCACCGGGGGACCCTATGGCTACACCTTC.

The chain links TRBV10-1 to TRBJ2-3; the D is unclear. Germline CDR1 WNHNN, CDR2 SYGVQD (reference sequence). V shed 0 bases and J shed 5 bases, with 9 bases lying between them. This CDR3 spans 14 amino acids. DNA of the CDR3: TGCGCCAGCAGTGAGTCGAACGGTCGAGATACGCAGTATTTT. It is translated as CASSESNGRDTQYF.

The rearrangement uses TRBV28 and TRBJ2-3, with TRBD2 matching 11 bases. The CDR3 sequence is 14 residues long. With V trimmed by 7 bases and J by 4 bases, 4 bases remained unmatched. Per germline, CDR1 MDHEN and CDR2 SYDVKM. The CDR3 spells CASIPSGGSDTQYF. The CDR3, as DNA: TGTGCCAGCATCCCTAGCGGGGGGTCAGATACGCAGTATTTT.

The V call is TRBV28, the J call TRBJ1-5; TRBD1 might be the D (5 bases). Per the germline V gene, CDR1 is MDHEN and CDR2 is SYDVKM. V was shortened by 8 bases and J by 7 bases, with 21 bases between the two germline ends. This CDR3 region has 15 residues. The CDR3 DNA reads TGTGCCAGCGCTAGAACGCAGGGAAATCGGCAGCCCCAGCATTTT. It codes for CASARTQGNRQPQHF.

The count of this clone is one. The J gene is TRBJ2-3, the V gene TRBV6-5; possibly TRBD2 for D (6 bases). This CDR3 is built from 15 residues. From germline, CDR1 is MNHEY and CDR2 SVGAGI. The germline V and J ends were trimmed by 6 bases and 0 bases, with 13 bases remaining between them. CDR3 in amino acids: CASRVGLTSTDTQYF. The CDR3 nucleotides read TGTGCCAGCAGGGTGGGACTCACTAGCACAGATACGCAGTATTTT.

The rearrangement links TRBV7-6 to TRBJ2-1, with 11 bases aligning to TRBD2. From germline, CDR1 is SGHVS and CDR2 FNYEAQ. The V segment lost 5 bases and the J segment 8 bases; nucleotides outside the gene matches: 8. The CDR3 runs to 15 residues. The CDR3 here is CASSRLAGPSDEQFF. CDR3 sequence (DNA): TGTGCCAGCAGCCGACTAGCGGGACCTAGTGATGAGCAGTTCTTC.

Only a few counts were recorded for this clone. The same CDR3 can be traced to other DNA sequences in this sample. The chain couples TRBV6-6 to TRBJ1-4; maybe TRBD1 (6 bases). Deletions cut 7 bases from V and 10 bases from J, with 19 bases between. Germline CDR1 is MNHNY and CDR2 is SVGAGI (reference sequence). This CDR3 comprises 14 residues. The CDR3 DNA follows: TGTGCCAGCAACACCCTACAGGGCTCTGGAAAACTGTTTTTT. This translates into CASNTLQGSGKLFF.

The rearrangement uses TRBV20-1 and TRBJ2-7; D is perhaps TRBD2 (5 bases). V lost 5 bases, J lost 7 bases, and 12 bases lay in between. The germline V gene has CDR1 DFQATT and CDR2 SNEGSKA (reference sequence). The CDR3 extends over 11 amino acids. The CDR3 coding sequence is TGCAGTGCTCTCAGCCAGCGGGAGCAGTACTTC. Translated, it gives CSALSQREQYF.

V and J are TRBV10-3 and TRBJ1-2; D gene unclear. The germline CDR1 and CDR2 sequences are ENHRY and SYGVKD. V lost 0 bases and J 8 bases, leaving 13 bases between the germline ends. This CDR3 has 14 residues. CDR3: CAISESLQLWGYTF. CDR3 sequence (DNA): TGTGCCATCAGTGAGTCGTTACAGCTGTGGGGCTACACCTTC.

V gene TRBV6-5 combines with J gene TRBJ1-5, with D hard to call. The CDR3 runs to 15 residues. Trimming shortened V by 7 bases and J by 3 bases, and 16 bases separated the two germline ends. Per germline, CDR1 MNHEY and CDR2 SVGAGI. The chain's CDR3 is CASILGGQVNQPQHF. The CDR3 DNA is TGTGCCAGCATCCTCGGCGGGCAGGTCAATCAGCCCCAGCATTTT.

Details on this clone: One end of the junction fails to match germline, which may point to a read error. This chain joins TRBV5-4 and TRBJ2-2, with D possibly being TRBD2 (5 bases). The CDR3 covers 14 residues. Germline CDR1 and CDR2: SGHNT and YYREEE (reference sequence). CDR3: CASSRSVITGELFF. DNA for the CDR3: TGTGCCAGCAGCCGTAGCGTTATCACCGGTGAGCTGTTTTTT.

The genes are TRBV6-1 and TRBJ2-1, with D perhaps matching TRBD2 (7 bases). Germline lookup yields CDR1 MNHNS and CDR2 SASEGT. This CDR3 has 17 residues. Trimming pared 4 bases from V and 7 bases from J, leaving 23 bases between. The CDR3 region is CASSVGLRGGRHNEQFF. DNA of the CDR3: TGTGCCAGCAGTGTGGGGCTTAGGGGGGGGAGACATAATGAGCAGTTCTTC.

V is TRBV7-3 and J is TRBJ2-1; TRBD1 matches 11 bases. V shed 7 bases, J shed 7 bases, and the junction held 9 bases outside the gene matches. The CDR3 consists of 15 residues. The V gene's germline CDR1 is SGHTA and CDR2 FQGTGA. CDR3 bases: TGTGCCAGCAATCGGGACAGGGGGAATACGAATGAGCAGTTCTTC. Its protein is CASNRDRGNTNEQFF.

In DNA, the CDR3 is TGCGCCAGCAGCCAAGAGCAGCGGAGCACAGATACGCAGTATTTT. Translated, it gives CASSQEQRSTDTQYF. The V and J genes are TRBV4-1 and TRBJ2-3; tentatively, D is TRBD2 (5 bases). Germline loops: CDR1 MGHRA, CDR2 YSYEKL. V gave up 0 bases and J gave up 0 bases, with 7 bases separating them. This CDR3 is 15 amino acids long.

This rearrangement joins TRBV18 to TRBJ2-1; D remains ambiguous. V was trimmed by 3 bases and J by 0 bases, leaving 21 bases between them. The V gene's germline CDR1 is KGHSH and CDR2 LQKENI. CDR3 length: 19 residues. In nucleotides, the CDR3 is TGTGCCAGCTCACCGCTAGTGGCTGGAACCACCAGCTCCTACAATGAGCAGTTCTTC. Protein: CASSPLVAGTTSSYNEQFF.

The count of this clone is one. J is TRBJ1-2 and V is TRBV6-1; 9 nucleotides match TRBD1. Germline-derived CDR1 and CDR2 are MNHNS and SASEGT. CDR3 length equals 17 residues. V lost 0 bases, J lost 5 bases, and 10 bases stayed unmatched. The CDR3 protein is CASSEALGQGHRYGYTF. The CDR3 DNA follows: TGTGCCAGCAGTGAAGCATTAGGACAGGGGCACCGATATGGCTACACCTTC.

As regards this clone: In the same sample, other DNA sequences code for this CDR3. The chain links TRBV29-1 to TRBJ2-3; tentative D call: TRBD2 (6 bases). The V and J ends lost 4 bases and 0 bases respectively, with 8 bases between them. Germline V lookup: CDR1 SQVTM, CDR2 ANQGSEA. The CDR3 runs 13 residues. DNA for the CDR3: TGCAGCGTTGGGGGGACTAGCACAGATACGCAGTATTTT. It is translated as CSVGGTSTDTQYF.

CDR3 amino acids: CASGLNPTSGQTDTQYF. CDR3 DNA: TGTGCTAGTGGTTTGAACCCGACTAGCGGACAAACAGATACGCAGTATTTT. The chain has TRBV12-5 and TRBJ2-3; the match to TRBD2 covers 9 bases. The junction had 9 bases not matched to a gene; V was cut back by 2 bases and J by 3 bases. The germline V gene has CDR1 LGHNT and CDR2 FRNRAP. The CDR3 extends over 17 amino acids.

This chain uses TRBV18 with TRBJ1-1, with a tentative D call TRBD1 (6 bases). Germline loops: CDR1 KGHSH, CDR2 LQKENI. CDR3 length: 14 residues. V lost 6 bases to trimming and J lost 4 bases, with 15 bases between them. The CDR3 here is CASSTGGPSTEAFF. The CDR3 DNA reads TGTGCCAGCTCTACGGGGGGGCCCAGCACTGAAGCTTTCTTT. The full variable domain, its missing parts supplied by reference TRBV18 and TRBJ1-1, is NAGVMQNPRHLVRRRGQEARLRCSPMKGHSHVYWYRQLPEEGLKFMVYLQKENIIDESGMPKERFSAEFPKEGPSILRIQQVVRGDSAAYFCASSTGGPSTEAFFGQGTRLTVV.

This sequence joins TRBV12-5 and TRBJ2-1; 7 bases fit TRBD1. The CDR3 is made up of 14 amino acids. The germline V gene encodes CDR1 LGHNT and CDR2 FRNRAP. Trimming cost V 6 bases and J 4 bases; bases outside gene matches: 6. The CDR3 protein is CASGIKGAYNEQFF. The CDR3 bases are TGTGCTAGTGGGATAAAGGGGGCTTACAATGAGCAGTTCTTC.

V and J are TRBV27 and TRBJ2-5, with 10 bases fitting TRBD1. The CDR3 sequence is 13 residues long. The germline V gene encodes CDR1 MNHEY and CDR2 SMNVEV (reference sequence). The V gene end was trimmed by 6 bases and the J gene end by 7 bases; junction bases not matched to a gene: 5. As DNA, the CDR3 is TGTGCCAGCAGGGGGACAGGGGTAGGGACCCAGTACTTC. Its translation: CASRGTGVGTQYF.

V gene TRBV7-9 combines with J gene TRBJ2-3; D might be TRBD2 (6 bases). The CDR3 consists of 17 residues. V was trimmed by 0 bases and J by 3 bases, leaving 16 bases between them. Germline CDR1 SEHNR, CDR2 FQNEAQ (reference sequence). Here the CDR3 DNA reads TGTGCCAGCAGCTTAGCGACGGACTACCCCGGGACAGATACGCAGTATTTT. Its translation: CASSLATDYPGTDTQYF. The complete variable domain, with remaining parts taken from reference TRBV7-9 and TRBJ2-3, reads DTGVSQNPRHKITKRGQNVTFRCDPISEHNRLYWYRQTLGQGPEFLTYFQNEAQLEKSRLLSDRFSAERPKGSFSTLEIQRTEQGDSAMYLCASSLATDYPGTDTQYFGPGTRLTVL.

The J gene is TRBJ1-5, the V gene TRBV19; TRBD1 might be the D (6 bases). This CDR3 region has 17 residues. The germline V gene encodes CDR1 LNHDA and CDR2 SQIVND (reference sequence). V lost 7 bases and J 0 bases, leaving 19 bases between the germline ends. The CDR3 loop is CASTKLGTRYSNQPQHF. For the CDR3, the DNA is TGTGCCAGTACCAAATTAGGGACACGATATAGCAATCAGCCCCAGCATTTT.